The clone carrying this T cell receptor (beta chain) was observed many times. Its matching antigen is unknown. The data are from a study of T cells in Graves' hyperthyroidism and ophthalmopathy. Points from the study as a whole: Most expanded thyroid clonotypes above 0.001 also appeared in blood.

The V end lost 6 bases, the J end lost 3 bases, and 12 bases lay between the germline ends. The CDR3 contains 14 residues. In germline, CDR1 is MNHNS, CDR2 SASEGT. Subjects with ophthalmopathy showed a Clinical Activity Score no lower than 3, a NOSPECS grade no lower than 4, and a duration shorter than 3 months. Diagnoses were made from clinical symptoms, serum measures (thyroxine and TRAb), thyroid ultrasound and orbital computed tomography. The source material, RNA transcripts, was used to amplify TCR beta CDR3 regions. HTBI primers were the set used in a first-round RT-PCR of the TCR CDR3. TCRdb independently ran MiXCR on the multiplex PCR reads; one entry per CDR3 protein. This table holds about 250,000 distinct CDR3 sequences, roughly a quarter found once.

Sequencing used blood. The gene calls are TRBV6-1 and TRBJ1-5; D is unresolved. The receptor was derived from a woman aged 40 to 49 with Graves' ophthalmopathy. CDR3 DNA: TGTGCCAGCAGACCCAGCAATACCAATCAGCCCCAGCATTTT. Its protein product is CASRPSNTNQPQHF.